The T cell receptor (beta chain) described here comes from a study of metastatic and nonmetastatic thyroid tumors. Study-wide context: Comparison of repertoires was carried out across blood and tumor or nodule tissue from malignant and benign thyroid patients.

The CDR3 covers 12 residues. The germline gives CDR1 SGHTA, CDR2 FQGNSA. V lost 4 bases and J 3 bases, leaving 7 bases between the germline ends. No treatment had been given to any patient before thyroid surgery. This clone was recorded a few times. TCRdb re-analyzed the PCR reads through MiXCR. The sample has 40,000 or so clones, about 25% seen once. Sequencing was carried out using blood. The sequence came from a female donor with papillary thyroid cancer or a benign thyroid nodule (not recorded which). Some clones in this sample may be carry-over from other donors' samples. The chain carries TRBV7-2 and TRBJ2-7, with D possibly matching TRBD2 (6 bases). The CDR3 DNA follows: TGTGCCAGCAGCTCGGGACTCTACGAGCAGTACTTC. It translates to CASSSGLYEQYF.